This is a list of T cell receptor beta chains from one sample in a study of blood T cell repertoires in COVID-19. Only in-frame clones appear in the TCRdb table, and some are missing; sequencing was by immunoSEQ multiplex PCR. The sample includes 95,000 to 110,000 clones, around 84% seen only once; the top ten take approximately 26%. Sequenced sample: peripheral blood. The receptors come from a man in his 60s with acute or convalescent COVID-19. The CDR3 runs from the conserved cysteine through the conserved F or W. Each record gives: CDR3 DNA, CDR3 protein, clone size, D gene, V gene, J gene. D genes are given only for firm matches. Expanded clones get a size class; other rows say once, few or many, or leave the size out.

DNA: TGCGCCAGCAGCTCACAGGATCTGAACACTGAAGCTTTCTTT; CDR3: CASSSQDLNTEAFF; size: few; D: NA; V: TRBV5-1; J: TRBJ1-1
DNA: TGTGCCAGCTCAGGGGAGCGGTATGAAAAACTGTTTTTT; CDR3: CASSGERYEKLFF; size: NA; D: NA; V: TRBV6-5; J: TRBJ1-4
DNA: TGTGCCAGCAGTTTACAGGCCCAAGAGACCCAGTACTTC; CDR3: CASSLQAQETQYF; size: NA; D: NA; V: TRBV12-3/TRBV12-4; J: TRBJ2-5
DNA: TGTGCCAGCAGTACGGGACAGGGGTATAATTCACCCCTCCACTTT; CDR3: CASSTGQGYNSPLHF; size: NA; D: TRBD1; V: TRBV5-6; J: TRBJ1-6
DNA: TGTGCCAGCAGCCGCGCCGGGACAGAGAATTCACCCCTCCACTTT; CDR3: CASSRAGTENSPLHF; size: few; D: TRBD1; V: TRBV7-6; J: TRBJ1-6
DNA: TGCGCCAGCAGCTTCAGTCCCTGGAACACCGGGGAGCTGTTTTTT; CDR3: CASSFSPWNTGELFF; size: NA; D: NA; V: TRBV5-1; J: TRBJ2-2
DNA: TGCGCCAGCAGCCGGACTAGCGGGGGGGAGGGAGATACGCAGTATTTT; CDR3: CASSRTSGGEGDTQYF; size: NA; D: TRBD2; V: TRBV4-1; J: TRBJ2-3
DNA: TGCGCCAGCAGCCAACTAGCGGGAGGGTCAGTCTCCTACAATGAGCAGTTCTTC; CDR3: CASSQLAGGSVSYNEQFF; size: NA; D: TRBD2; V: TRBV5-1; J: TRBJ2-1
DNA: TGCGCCAGCAGCTCTAGCGGGGGCACTACCAATGAGCAGTTCTTC; CDR3: CASSSSGGTTNEQFF; size: NA; D: TRBD2; V: TRBV5-1; J: TRBJ2-1
DNA: TGCGCCAGCAGCTTGGCGGGGACAGGGTATCAAGAGACCCAGTACTTC; CDR3: CASSLAGTGYQETQYF; size: NA; D: TRBD1; V: TRBV5-1; J: TRBJ2-5
DNA: TGTGCCAGCAGTTCACAGGGCTCTGCTGAAGCTTTCTTT; CDR3: CASSSQGSAEAFF; size: NA; D: NA; V: TRBV12-3/TRBV12-4; J: TRBJ1-1
DNA: TGTGCCAGCAGCTTCTTTACGGGGGGGCTAGGAACTGAAGCTTTCTTT; CDR3: CASSFFTGGLGTEAFF; size: few; D: NA; V: TRBV5-6; J: TRBJ1-1
DNA: TGTGCCAGCAGCCTCCGGGATCAGGGGGAAGGTGGCTACACCTTC; CDR3: CASSLRDQGEGGYTF; size: NA; D: TRBD1; V: TRBV3-1/TRBV3-2; J: TRBJ1-2
DNA: TGTGCCAGCAAGGGGGCCATCTACGAGCAGTACTTC; CDR3: CASKGAIYEQYF; size: NA; D: TRBD1; V: TRBV28; J: TRBJ2-7
DNA: TGTGCCAGCAGCCAGGATAGGGGTAGACAGTTCTTC; CDR3: CASSQDRGRQFF; size: NA; D: NA; V: TRBV14; J: TRBJ2-1
DNA: TGTGCCAGCAACGCTGGGGGAGGCGGCAATCAGCCCCAGCATTTT; CDR3: CASNAGGGGNQPQHF; size: NA; D: NA; V: TRBV11-2; J: TRBJ1-5
DNA: TGCGCCACCAGTCCCGGGAGCTCCTACAATGAGCAGTTCTTC; CDR3: CATSPGSSYNEQFF; size: once; D: NA; V: TRBV5-1; J: TRBJ2-1
DNA: TGTGCCACCAGTGACCTTGGACAGGAAGCTTTCTTT; CDR3: CATSDLGQEAFF; size: NA; D: NA; V: TRBV24-1; J: TRBJ1-1
DNA: TGTGCCAGCAGTGAGGACACCGGCACTGAAGCTTTCTTT; CDR3: CASSEDTGTEAFF; size: NA; D: NA; V: TRBV2; J: TRBJ1-1
DNA: TGTGCCGGCACCCAGGGGCCGGGGACTGAAGCTTTCTTT; CDR3: CAGTQGPGTEAFF; size: once; D: NA; V: TRBV6-5; J: TRBJ1-1
DNA: TGTGCCACCAGTGATCCCGGGAGAGGACGCGAGACCCAGTACTTC; CDR3: CATSDPGRGRETQYF; size: NA; D: NA; V: TRBV24-1; J: TRBJ2-5
DNA: TGTGCTAGCAGCCGGGGACTAGCGGGGCAAGAGACCCAGTACTTC; CDR3: CASSRGLAGQETQYF; size: NA; D: TRBD2; V: TRBV7-7; J: TRBJ2-5
DNA: TGCAGCGGAGGTTCAGGGGGTGATGGAAACACCATATATTTT; CDR3: CSGGSGGDGNTIYF; size: NA; D: TRBD1; V: TRBV29-1; J: TRBJ1-3
DNA: TGTGCCAGCTCACCCTCTAGCGGGAAAGAGACCCAGTACTTC; CDR3: CASSPSSGKETQYF; size: NA; D: TRBD2; V: TRBV18; J: TRBJ2-5
DNA: TGTGCCAGCAGCTTAAAAGGTGGCGGAGGGAACACTGAAGCTTTCTTT; CDR3: CASSLKGGGGNTEAFF; size: NA; D: NA; V: TRBV7-3; J: TRBJ1-1
DNA: TGCGCCAGCAGATTGGGACTAGCGGCGCTCACAGATACGCAGTATTTT; CDR3: CASRLGLAALTDTQYF; size: NA; D: TRBD2; V: TRBV5-1; J: TRBJ2-3
DNA: TGTGCCACTAGCCTCGGGGGTGAGCAGTTCTTC; CDR3: CATSLGGEQFF; size: medium-sized; D: NA; V: TRBV19; J: TRBJ2-1
DNA: TGCGCCAGCAGCCAAGTCACTGATCGGAGGGAAGCTTTCTTT; CDR3: CASSQVTDRREAFF; size: NA; D: NA; V: TRBV4-1; J: TRBJ1-1
DNA: TGTGCCAGCGCAGGGCAAGAGACCCAGTACTTC; CDR3: CASAGQETQYF; size: few; D: NA; V: TRBV2; J: TRBJ2-5
DNA: TGTGCCAGCACGACATCCGGAAACACCATATATTTT; CDR3: CASTTSGNTIYF; size: once; D: NA; V: TRBV6-5; J: TRBJ1-3
DNA: TGTGCCATACGACAGGAATCCTACAATGAGCAGTTCTTC; CDR3: CAIRQESYNEQFF; size: NA; D: NA; V: TRBV10-3; J: TRBJ2-1
DNA: TGTGCCAGCAGTTATGGGCACGATGGCTACACCTTC; CDR3: CASSYGHDGYTF; size: NA; D: NA; V: TRBV6-5; J: TRBJ1-2
DNA: TGTGCCAGTAGCGGATCAGGGATGGGCGAGCAGTACTTC; CDR3: CASSGSGMGEQYF; size: NA; D: NA; V: TRBV19; J: TRBJ2-7
DNA: TGTGCCAGCAGCTTAACAGGCACAGATACGCAGTATTTT; CDR3: CASSLTGTDTQYF; size: NA; D: NA; V: TRBV7-8; J: TRBJ2-3
DNA: TGTGCCAGCAGTCGACCGACTAGCGGGAACACCGGGGAGCTGTTTTTT; CDR3: CASSRPTSGNTGELFF; size: NA; D: TRBD2; V: TRBV6-6; J: TRBJ2-2
DNA: TGTGCCAGCAGTTCGGTCGGGACAGCAGCCTACGAGCAGTACTTC; CDR3: CASSSVGTAAYEQYF; size: NA; D: TRBD1; V: TRBV28; J: TRBJ2-7
DNA: TGTGCCAGTAGTATGGAACTTGAGGAGTCCCAGTACTTC; CDR3: CASSMELEESQYF; size: NA; D: NA; V: TRBV19; J: TRBJ2-5
DNA: TGTGCCAGCCCCCCTAGCGGGAGCGAACACACAGATACGCAGTATTTT; CDR3: CASPPSGSEHTDTQYF; size: NA; D: TRBD2; V: TRBV28; J: TRBJ2-3
DNA: TGTGCTAGCAGCCCAAGGACAGAAGAGACCCAGTACTTC; CDR3: CASSPRTEETQYF; size: NA; D: NA; V: TRBV7-7; J: TRBJ2-5
DNA: TGTGCCAGCTCGAACCGGACAGGGGGCCTAAATGAGCAGTTCTTC; CDR3: CASSNRTGGLNEQFF; size: NA; D: TRBD1; V: TRBV18; J: TRBJ2-1
DNA: TGCGCCAGCAGCTTACGAACAGGGCGCGGGGAAGCTTTCTTT; CDR3: CASSLRTGRGEAFF; size: NA; D: NA; V: TRBV5-1; J: TRBJ1-1
DNA: TGTGCCAGCAGCCCCGACGGGGGGGGGATCGCCTCTAGCACAGATACGCAGTATTTT; CDR3: CASSPDGGGIASSTDTQYF; size: NA; D: TRBD2; V: TRBV7-6; J: TRBJ2-3
DNA: TGTGCCAGCAGGAACGGGGACAGGAAAACCGGGGAGCTGTTTTTT; CDR3: CASRNGDRKTGELFF; size: NA; D: TRBD1; V: TRBV28; J: TRBJ2-2
DNA: TGTGCCAGCAGTTACAGGGAAGCGGACATTCAGTACTTC; CDR3: CASSYREADIQYF; size: NA; D: NA; V: TRBV12-3/TRBV12-4; J: TRBJ2-4
DNA: TGTGCCAGCAGTTATGTGGCGGGAACGCGGGACGAGCAGTACTTC; CDR3: CASSYVAGTRDEQYF; size: NA; D: NA; V: TRBV6-5; J: TRBJ2-7
DNA: TGCAGCGTTGGAGGAACAGGGCGCGAGCAGTACTTC; CDR3: CSVGGTGREQYF; size: NA; D: NA; V: TRBV29-1; J: TRBJ2-7
DNA: TGTGCCAGCAGCTTCCGGGTCGGTGGGAATGAGCAGTTCTTC; CDR3: CASSFRVGGNEQFF; size: NA; D: NA; V: TRBV7-9; J: TRBJ2-1
DNA: TGCGCCAGCACCTGGACAGGGCTGAATGAGCAGTTCTTC; CDR3: CASTWTGLNEQFF; size: once; D: TRBD1; V: TRBV5-1; J: TRBJ2-1
DNA: TGTGCCAGCAGCTCAGGGTTAAGCAATCAGCCCCAGCATTTT; CDR3: CASSSGLSNQPQHF; size: NA; D: NA; V: TRBV5-4; J: TRBJ1-5
DNA: TGTGCCAGTGGCAAACAGGTAGTGAACACTGAAGCTTTCTTT; CDR3: CASGKQVVNTEAFF; size: NA; D: NA; V: TRBV19; J: TRBJ1-1
DNA: TGTGCCAGCAGTCGGGGGAAGTCTGAAGCTTTCTTT; CDR3: CASSRGKSEAFF; size: once; D: NA; V: TRBV12-3/TRBV12-4; J: TRBJ1-1